The 6 T cell receptor beta chains below all came from one sample that was sequenced in a study of chemoradiotherapy in HPV16-positive cancers (dated by TCRdb to 2022 to 2024). To prepare the library, the immunoSEQ multiplex PCR assay was applied. TCRdb stores this immuneACCESS table with in-frame sequences only. Part of the clones is absent; in the studies checked, under half of the shortfall reflects unresolved V genes, and no reason is known for the rest. The sample table records about 68,000 clones; roughly 90% of these occur just once. Roughly 4.2% of the sample is in the top ten clones. The sequenced sample was blood, obtained from a patient who underwent chemoradiotherapy. The receptor set was obtained from a human donor with HPV-associated anogenital cancer.

V gene TRBV2 combines with J gene TRBJ1-2; D gene unclear. This CDR3 is built from 13 residues. Germline CDR1 reads SNHLY; CDR2 reads FYNNEI. V was cut by 6 bases and J by 4 bases, with 12 bases left in between. CDR3 protein: CASSKGLSYGYTF. The CDR3, as DNA: TGTGCCAGCAGCAAAGGACTGAGCTATGGCTACACCTTC.

V and J are TRBV7-2 and TRBJ2-1; D tentatively reads TRBD1 or TRBD2 (5 bases each). Germline-derived CDR1 and CDR2 are SGHTA and FQGNSA. The CDR3 runs to 12 residues. V shed 5 bases and J shed 8 bases, with 10 bases lying between them. DNA for the CDR3: TGTGCCAGCAGCGGGGGTTGGGATGAGCAGTTCTTC. Translation gives CASSGGWDEQFF.

The rearrangement uses TRBV2 and TRBJ2-5; a possible D gene is TRBD2 (5 bases). CDR3 length: 16 residues. Trimming took off 7 bases at V and 4 bases at J, with 22 bases between the two ends. Germline assignment: CDR1 SNHLY and CDR2 FYNNEI. As DNA, the CDR3 is TGTGCCAGCACTCCATCGTGGGTCGGTGAGGGAGAGACCCAGTACTTC. It yields the protein CASTPSWVGEGETQYF.

V and J are TRBV6-1 and TRBJ1-3; D unresolved. Germline-derived CDR1 and CDR2 are MNHNS and SASEGT. The CDR3 runs to 10 residues. Trimming left V 6 bases short and J 7 bases short, with 4 bases between. CDR3 amino acids: CASSTNTIYF. The CDR3, as DNA: TGTGCCAGCAGCACCAACACCATATATTTT.

The chain is built from TRBV5-1 and TRBJ1-2, with TRBD1 matching over 8 bases. Germline values: CDR1 SGHRS, CDR2 YFSETQ. The CDR3 sequence is 15 residues long. The trim removed 0 bases at V and 3 bases at J, leaving 4 bases unmatched. The CDR3 region is CASSLGQGADYGYTF. CDR3 bases: TGCGCCAGCAGCTTGGGGCAGGGGGCTGACTATGGCTACACCTTC. Full variable domain (outside the CDR3, taken from reference TRBV5-1 and TRBJ1-2): KAGVTQTPRYLIKTRGQQVTLSCSPISGHRSVSWYQQTPGQGLQFLFEYFSETQRNKGNFPGRFSGRQFSNSRSEMNVSTLELGDSALYLCASSLGQGADYGYTFGSGTRLTVV.

The chain couples TRBV6-5 to TRBJ2-7; 8 nucleotides agree with TRBD1. Germline-derived CDR1 and CDR2 are MNHEY and SVGAGI. This CDR3 comprises 13 residues. V dropped 8 bases and J dropped 3; count of bases not matched to a gene: 6. This CDR3 is CASGQGAYYEQYF. In DNA, the CDR3 is TGTGCCAGCGGCCAGGGGGCATACTACGAGCAGTACTTC.